This T cell receptor beta chain was retrieved from a study of blood T cell repertoires in COVID-19. The overall study: Acute and convalescent COVID-19 samples came from the United States, Italy and Spain. From T cells, B-cell-depleted T cells, or PBMCs came the material, which was cDNA or gDNA.

In the original analysis: For nucleated cells, counts were estimated from reference gene primer amplification. Using immunoSEQ multiplex PCR, the repertoire was profiled, and TCRdb retains in-frame clones only, with some absent. The V and J calls and clone size were taken over from that table, and D and trimming were inferred from the DNA. The sample includes 150,000 to 200,000 clones, roughly nine tenths of them seen just once. V was pared by 4 bases and J by 8 bases, with 13 bases of the junction left unmatched. CDR1 and CDR2 (germline): SGHNT, YENEEA. This CDR3 has 16 amino acids. The sequence came from a man between 65 and 85 years old with active or convalescent COVID-19. Sequencing used peripheral blood. This chain connects TRBV11-3 to TRBJ2-1, with 8 bases that match TRBD1. CDR3 amino acids: CASSSRRGTGLDEQFF. The CDR3 DNA reads as TGTGCCAGCAGCTCAAGGAGGGGGACAGGTTTAGATGAGCAGTTCTTC.